This T cell receptor (beta chain) was obtained from a study of shared clonotypes between healthy human individuals (dated by TCRdb to the early 2020s). Notes on the research overall: Three men and two women, aged 18 to 49 years, made up the cohort. For each donor, CD4 naive and CD4 memory were each run on three plates, CD8 naive on two plates, and CD8 memory on one plate. Blood TCR repertoires of a handful of healthy adults were deeply sequenced to estimate repertoire size and the extent of clonotype sharing between individuals. Different laboratories and diverse techniques were used to prepare libraries and sequence TCR repertoires, to increase sequencing depth and limit assay-specific biases. Each donor's leukapheresis produced roughly between about 0.9 and 9.5 billion PBMCs.

Study-level results and caveats: Higher generation probabilities were observed for clonotypes shared by all four sorted-subset donors than for non-shared clonotypes. Because the study included only a small number of donors, the genetic and exposure-history diversity represented was limited. Sampling was restricted to blood, and TCR repertoires in tissue are likely to differ from TCR repertoires in blood. Rarefaction of sorted-subset datasets indicated incomplete sequencing despite the large sequencing depth. Naive subsets generally had larger estimated clonotype richness than memory subsets did. Across four donors, roughly 5.1% of naive CD4, approximately 3.6% of naive CD8, roughly 2.3% of memory CD4, and about 0.4% of memory CD8 clonotypes were shared. Based on pairwise subsampling, the degree of clonotype sharing among donors was expected to be affected by sequencing depth.

CD8 naive samples were obtained by positive selection for CCR7 among CD45RO-negative cells, yielding a CD45RA+CCR7+ population from which TemRA cells were excluded. Donors were healthy HIV-negative adults with no recently reported acute infections or vaccinations. Every donor was a Caucasian adult residing in Nashville, Tennessee, USA. Blood was collected by leukapheresis, and PBMCs were isolated by Ficoll-Histopaque density gradient centrifugation and then cryopreserved in liquid nitrogen vapor phase. Analytical flow cytometry was used to check the purity and quantity of every magnetically sorted T cell population. Genomic DNA was isolated from every sorted fraction and measured by UV absorbance on a Nanodrop 2000c. Remarks on this clone: The antigen it recognizes is unknown. Base qualities are not provided; no much larger clone lies one nucleotide away.

Using the deep immunoSEQ assay, TCR CDR3 regions were amplified from genomic DNA by multiplex PCR. Genomic DNA extracted from each cell subset was distributed evenly over all wells of several immunoSEQ 96-well plates, and each plate served as one replicate. For sorted subsets, roughly 200 ng of genomic DNA, equivalent to 25,000 to 35,000 T cell genomes, went into each replicate PCR. The purified libraries were quantified using a Qubit 3.0 fluorometer, sized with a Bioanalyzer 2100, and then quantified again using the KAPA Library Quantification kit. Every immunoSEQ 96-well plate was sequenced on a separate single-read 150-cycle Illumina NextSeq 550 flow cell. Per the source publication's procedure: The immunoSEQ output contained only junctional sequences without quality scores, so filtering could not match that applied to full-length reads. Sequences were annotated with PyIR, a Python wrapper for IgBLAST v1.9, using IMGT germline references to assign V/J genes and CDR3. Any read was removed if the V/J assignment was weak (E-value above 1e-6), the CDR3 was missing, or the read contained stop codons, out-of-frame junctions, or ambiguous translated residues. A V3J clonotype was defined by an identical inferred V gene, J gene, and CDR3 amino acid sequence. To compute the percentage overlap between repertoires, the number of shared unique clonotypes was divided by the size of the smaller repertoire. Repertoire richness was assessed with RTK rarefaction, the Chao1 estimator, and Recon v2.1 estimates of unobserved clonotypes. OLGA was used to compute generation probabilities for all TCRbeta clonotypes that the gDNA method yielded from a few donors. What TCRdb holds here is the immuneACCESS table cut down to in-frame rearrangements. Part of the clones is not present; checked against another copy, under half of the missing clones reflect an unresolved V gene, and the others are unexplained. The DNA was the basis for D and trimming; V, J and clone size are from that table. This sample lists about 2 million clones; about 95% were detected once. The top ten hold around 1.1% of the sample.

V gives up 4 bases and J gives up 1 base, and the segment between their germline ends measures 13 bases. The CDR3 runs 15 amino acids, cysteine and phenylalanine included. Only CDR3 DNA is held: 45 bases, read in frame from base 1. The germline V gene specifies SNHLY as CDR1 and FYNNEI as CDR2. The chain is made from TRBV2 and TRBJ1-1; the D gene is possibly TRBD1, with 5 bases matching. The clonotype comes from a man between 18 and 35 years old in good health. The sample was naive CD8+ T cells sorted from blood. This specimen's cell subset or site label, interpreted: CD45RA+CCR7+. The nucleotides read TGTGCCAGCAGTGCTGGGGGTCCATCGAACACTGAAGCTTTCTTT. The translation is CASSAGGPSNTEAFF.